Sequencing of this T cell receptor beta chain was carried out in a study of cytomegalovirus exposure and HLA in healthy donors. The PCR ran on 60 Vbeta and 13 Jbeta primers. Some clones are missing from TCRdb's copy, which holds only in-frame ones; the method was immunoSEQ multiplex PCR. In the table there are about 130,000 clones, 80% to 85% of which are singletons. As for this clone: Antigen specificity is unknown.

Overall study results and limits: A few of the chains that were CMV-associated were confirmed in vitro to be specific for CMV antigens. TCR beta V- and J-gene trimming, according to a later analysis, was linked to a missense DCLRE1C variant.

V lost 0 bases and J 5 bases, leaving 11 bases between the germline ends. Germline V lookup: CDR1 SGDLS, CDR2 YYNGEE. The CDR3 sequence is 14 residues long. Sequences were obtained from PBMCs. The gene calls are TRBV9 and TRBJ2-5; TRBD2 is a possible D gene (5 bases). The receptor was derived from a woman between 50 and 59 years old in good health and CMV-seropositive. In DNA form, the CDR3 reads TGTGCCAGCAGCGTAGGGGCCACGGGGGAGACCCAGTACTTC. Its protein product is CASSVGATGETQYF.